This paragraph reports one TCR beta chain. TCRdb's table, derived via immunoSEQ multiplex PCR, lists solely in-frame clones and lacks some. There are over 55,000 clones in the sample; 70% to 90% occur only once, and approximately 2% lies in the top ten. Germline CDR1 reads SEHNR; CDR2 reads FQNEAQ (reference sequence). The CDR3 length is 15 residues. J lost 2 bases, V lost 7 bases, and 10 bases had no gene match. The data are from a study of OX40 agonist ivuxolimab in advanced cancers. Study background: Ivuxolimab, which is an agonistic anti-OX40 (CD134) antibody, was administered to the patients. Ivuxolimab was delivered to patients intravenously every 2 weeks at doses spanning 0.01 to 10 mg/kg.

Sequences were derived from CD4+ or CD8+ T cells sorted from blood, sampled in a trial of the OX40 agonist ivuxolimab. This sequence originates from an adult with an advanced solid tumor such as melanoma, head and neck, liver or kidney cancer. The rearrangement links TRBV7-9 to TRBJ2-7; 8 bases agree with TRBD1. The CDR3 bases are TGTGCCAGCATCATATCCGGGACAGGACCCTACGAGCAGTACTTC. It translates to CASIISGTGPYEQYF.